The 29 T cell receptor beta chains below all came from one sample that was sequenced in a study of T cells after yellow fever vaccination. In TCRdb, the 5' RACE reads were re-called with MiXCR into one record per CDR3 protein. Counted here are 500,000 to 650,000 distinct CDR3 sequences, about 15% occurring once; the ten biggest clones make up roughly 17%. The material sequenced was PBMCs, taken 4 to 6 days after the first yellow fever vaccination. These receptors were taken from a man in his late teens or twenties who received the YFV17D yellow fever vaccine.

The sample holds many counts of this clonotype. The genes are TRBV7-9 and TRBJ2-5, with D tentatively TRBD1 or TRBD2 (5 bases each). Germline V CDR1 and CDR2: SEHNR, FQNEAQ (reference sequence). The V and J ends lost 3 bases and 3 bases respectively, with 14 bases between them. The CDR3 has 15 residues. In DNA, the CDR3 is TGTGCCAGCAGCTTGGGGACGTCAGGAAAAGAGACCCAGTACTTC. Encoded protein: CASSLGTSGKETQYF. Together with reference TRBV7-9 and TRBJ2-5, the CDR3 gives the full variable domain: DTGVSQNPRHKITKRGQNVTFRCDPISEHNRLYWYRQTLGQGPEFLTYFQNEAQLEKSRLLSDRFSAERPKGSFSTLEIQRTEQGDSAMYLCASSLGTSGKETQYFGPGTRLLVL.

This clonotype was detected a few times. The genes are TRBV5-1 and TRBJ2-2; D unresolved. This CDR3 spans 14 amino acids. V was trimmed by 2 bases and J by 8 bases, leaving 13 bases between them. Germline CDR1 reads SGHRS; CDR2 reads YFSETQ. The CDR3 sequence: CASSLGLRIGELFF. The CDR3 DNA reads TGCGCCAGCAGCTTAGGGCTTCGGATAGGGGAGCTGTTTTTT.

This chain joins TRBV12-3 or TRBV12-4 and TRBJ2-3; TRBD1 might be the D (6 bases). The CDR3 has 14 amino acids. Trimming took off 7 bases at V and 2 bases at J, with 13 bases between the two ends. CDR3 in amino acids: CASKRAGATDTQYF. CDR3 DNA: TGTGCCAGCAAACGGGCAGGGGCCACAGATACGCAGTATTTT.

This clonotype has a handful of counts. The chain has TRBV20-1 and TRBJ2-7; maybe TRBD2 (6 bases). Germline V CDR1 and CDR2: DFQATT, SNEGSKA (reference sequence). This CDR3 has 12 residues. The CDR3 reads CSGWRGSYEQYF. CDR3 nucleotide sequence: TGCAGCGGTTGGCGGGGCTCCTACGAGCAGTACTTC.

The gene calls are TRBV27 and TRBJ2-3; tentative D call: TRBD1 (5 bases). Germline assignment: CDR1 MNHEY and CDR2 SMNVEV (reference sequence). The V end was cut by 5 bases, the J end by 3 bases, with 21 bases between. The CDR3 length is 17 residues. The CDR3 DNA sequence: TGTGCCAGCAGTGTCGATTTTAACAGGAGATTTACAGATACGCAGTATTTT. It codes for CASSVDFNRRFTDTQYF.

This clonotype appeared many times. V gene TRBV4-1 combines with J gene TRBJ2-6; D is possibly TRBD1 (5 bases). The CDR3 consists of 22 residues. Trimming cost V 0 bases and J 2 bases, with 26 bases left between them. Germline V gene data show CDR1 as MGHRA and CDR2 as YSYEKL. The CDR3 here is CASSQDSGVWGRARPGANVLTF. The CDR3 bases are TGCGCCAGCAGCCAAGATAGTGGAGTTTGGGGCAGGGCTAGACCTGGGGCCAACGTCCTGACTTTC.

The gene calls are TRBV11-1 and TRBJ2-2, with 8 bases matching TRBD1. CDR1 is SGHAT, CDR2 FQDESV, per germline (reference sequence). The CDR3 is 15 residues long. The V gene end was trimmed by 4 bases and the J gene end by 4 bases; junction bases not matched to a gene: 5. CDR3: CASSSGGSGTGELFF. Written as DNA, the CDR3 is TGTGCCAGCAGCTCAGGGGGCTCGGGCACCGGGGAGCTGTTTTTT.

V is TRBV6-1 and J is TRBJ2-1, with 8 bases aligning to TRBD2. Germline assignment: CDR1 MNHNS and CDR2 SASEGT. V shed 6 bases and J 2 bases; nucleotides not matched to a gene: 3. This CDR3 contains 14 residues. The CDR3 nucleotides read TGTGCCAGCAGGGCCGGGGGGGCCTACAATGAGCAGTTCTTC. It encodes CASRAGGAYNEQFF.

J is TRBJ1-1 and V is TRBV7-2, with TRBD1 as a possible D gene (6 bases). V gave up 6 bases and J gave up 4 bases, with 12 bases separating them. The CDR3 runs to 13 residues. The germline CDR1 and CDR2 sequences are SGHTA and FQGNSA. DNA of the CDR3: TGTGCCAGCAGTACAGACAGGCGCACTGAAGCTTTCTTT. It encodes CASSTDRRTEAFF.

This clonotype was observed a handful of times. The rearrangement links TRBV4-3 to TRBJ2-2; 10 nucleotides match TRBD2. Germline V gene data show CDR1 as LGHNA and CDR2 as YSLEER. Trimming cost V 0 bases and J 5 bases; bases outside gene matches: 9. The CDR3 runs to 18 residues. CDR3 sequence (DNA): TGCGCCAGCAGCCAAGAAGGCCTAGCGGGGGCCGGGACCGGGGAGCTGTTTTTT. Protein: CASSQEGLAGAGTGELFF.

This rearrangement joins TRBV6-5 to TRBJ2-5; D is possibly TRBD2 (5 bases). There are 17 residues in the CDR3. The V end lost 0 bases, the J end lost 7 bases, and 21 bases lay between the germline ends. Germline CDR1 MNHEY, CDR2 SVGAGI. The CDR3 DNA is TGTGCCAGCAGTTACTCTCCCGTAGGGAGCTCCACGGGGACCCAGTACTTC. It yields the protein CASSYSPVGSSTGTQYF.

This clonotype has more than one count but fewer than ten. The chain carries TRBV5-4 and TRBJ1-6; D remains unclear. The CDR3 runs 14 residues. Trimming removed 2 bases from V and 6 bases from J, with 9 bases in between. CDR1 is SGHNT, CDR2 YYREEE, per germline (reference sequence). The CDR3 nucleotides read TGTGCCAGCAGCTTCCAATGGGGTAATTCACCCCTCCACTTT. This encodes CASSFQWGNSPLHF.

This clonotype was seen ten or more times. The genes are TRBV5-1 and TRBJ2-1; possibly TRBD1 for D (5 bases). Germline V gene sequence: CDR1 SGHRS, CDR2 YFSETQ. This CDR3 is built from 14 residues. V lost 2 bases to trimming and J lost 3 bases, with 9 bases between them. CDR3 in amino acids: CASSFAGNYNEQFF. Written as DNA, the CDR3 is TGCGCCAGCAGCTTCGCAGGGAACTACAATGAGCAGTTCTTC.

This clonotype appeared a few times. V usage is TRBV7-2 and J usage is TRBJ1-5; no definite D call. From germline, CDR1 is SGHTA and CDR2 FQGNSA. The CDR3 extends over 16 amino acids. Trimming took off 2 bases at V and 6 bases at J, with 17 bases between the two ends. The CDR3 DNA sequence: TGTGCCAGCAGCTTATTATGGAGTTATGGCGTTCAGCCCCAGCATTTT. Its protein is CASSLLWSYGVQPQHF.

This clonotype has just a few counts. V is TRBV5-1 and J is TRBJ1-2; D remains unclear. Looked up from germline, CDR1 is SGHRS and CDR2 is YFSETQ. The CDR3 is 15 residues long. Trimming stripped 2 bases from V and 2 bases from J, with 13 bases between. CDR3 amino acids: CASSFSSTENYGYTF. The CDR3 region has the DNA TGCGCCAGCAGCTTCAGCTCTACAGAAAACTATGGCTACACCTTC.

The gene calls are TRBV12-3 or TRBV12-4 and TRBJ1-5; TRBD1 agrees at 10 bases. The CDR3 length is 16 residues. V shed 5 bases and J 5 bases; nucleotides not matched to a gene: 9. CDR3 in amino acids: CASSTWGTGDDQPQHF. For the CDR3, the DNA is TGTGCCAGCAGTACCTGGGGGACAGGGGACGATCAGCCCCAGCATTTT.

The V and J genes are TRBV6-1 and TRBJ2-1; 10 bases align to TRBD2. Per germline, CDR1 MNHNS and CDR2 SASEGT. This CDR3 has 18 residues. After removal of 0 bases from V and 5 bases from J, the junction contained 10 bases not matched to a gene. The DNA of the CDR3 is TGTGCCAGCAGTGAAGCGAGGACTAGCGGTGACTATGACAATGAGCAGTTCTTC. It codes for CASSEARTSGDYDNEQFF.

This clonotype was recorded a few times. The rearrangement links TRBV6-5 to TRBJ2-5; D ambiguous. The CDR3 runs 12 residues. Germline V lookup: CDR1 MNHEY, CDR2 SVGAGI. V was pared by 6 bases and J by 1 base, with 6 bases between. DNA of the CDR3: TGTGCCAGCAGGAACCTCCAAGAGACCCAGTACTTC. This translates into CASRNLQETQYF.

The rearrangement joins TRBV23-1 to TRBJ2-3; the match to TRBD2 covers 9 bases. Being an ORF, TRBV23-1 has a function that is uncertain. The CDR3 totals 17 residues. J gave up 2 bases and V 0 bases, and 6 bases lay outside the gene matches. In DNA form, the CDR3 reads TGCGCCAGCAGTCAATCACCAGCGGGGGGCCCCACAGATACGCAGTATTTT. Protein product: CASSQSPAGGPTDTQYF.

CDR3 nucleotides: TGTGCCAGCCAGCGGAACTGGAATTCACCCCTCCACTTT. Its protein is CASQRNWNSPLHF. The chain joins TRBV6-2 or TRBV6-3 to TRBJ1-6; D is uncertain. Trimming took 8 bases from V and 7 from J, leaving 12 bases between them. The germline V gene encodes CDR1 MNHEY and CDR2 SVGEGT. This CDR3 region has 13 residues.

This clonotype was observed a few times. The genes are TRBV30 and TRBJ1-2; D might be TRBD1 (6 bases). Between the trimmed V and J ends, which lost 1 base and 1 base, there was a span of 13 bases. Per the germline V gene, CDR1 is GTSNPN and CDR2 is SVGIG (reference sequence). This CDR3 has 15 residues. This chain's CDR3 is CAWSGDGQNNYGYTF. The DNA for the CDR3 is TGTGCCTGGAGTGGGGACGGACAGAATAACTATGGCTACACCTTC.

This clonotype showed up just a few times. The chain recombines TRBV12-3 or TRBV12-4 with TRBJ1-2; possible D gene TRBD1, 5 bases. This CDR3 comprises 12 residues. The V gene lost 3 bases and the J gene lost 7 bases, with 9 bases spanning the gap. CDR3 sequence: CASSFTTGGYTF. The DNA for the CDR3 is TGTGCCAGCAGTTTTACAACAGGTGGCTACACCTTC.

The rearrangement joins TRBV28 to TRBJ2-7; D is undetermined. V was trimmed by 5 bases and J by 8 bases, leaving 19 bases between them. Germline CDR1 reads MDHEN; CDR2 reads SYDVKM. The CDR3 consists of 14 residues. The CDR3: CASSAEDGRIKQYV. In nucleotides, the CDR3 is TGTGCCAGCAGTGCCGAGGATGGAAGGATTAAGCAGTACGTC.

This chain links TRBV7-2 with TRBJ1-2, with 7 positions matching TRBD1. Germline CDR1 and CDR2: SGHTA and FQGNSA. CDR3 length: 15 amino acids. J was trimmed by 5 bases and V by 2 bases; bases with no gene match: 8. As DNA, the CDR3 is TGTGCCAGCAGCTTATGGGACAGCGTGGGGTATGGCTACACCTTC. It codes for CASSLWDSVGYGYTF.

This clonotype was detected only a few times. The rearrangement links TRBV5-1 to TRBJ1-1; 10 bases map to TRBD1. Germline V lookup: CDR1 SGHRS, CDR2 YFSETQ. The junction had 5 bases not matched to a gene; V was cut back by 4 bases and J by 5 bases. This CDR3 spans 14 amino acids. The DNA of the CDR3 is TGCGCCAGCAGCCTGCCGGGACAGGGGACTGAAGCTTTCTTT. Translated, it gives CASSLPGQGTEAFF.

Only a few counts were recorded for this clonotype. The chain links TRBV30 to TRBJ1-1; D is perhaps TRBD1 (6 bases). Germline assignment: CDR1 GTSNPN and CDR2 SVGIG (reference sequence). This CDR3 is built from 14 residues. Trimming took off 0 bases at V and 5 bases at J, with 13 bases between the two ends. This CDR3 is CAWSVRGLRTEAFF. Written as DNA, the CDR3 is TGTGCCTGGAGTGTGAGGGGGTTGAGGACTGAAGCTTTCTTT.

V usage is TRBV5-6 and J usage is TRBJ1-2; D call uncertain. The V gene's germline CDR1 is SGHDT and CDR2 YYEEEE. V was trimmed by 8 bases and J by 7 bases, leaving 18 bases between them. The CDR3 consists of 13 residues. The DNA of the CDR3 is TGTGCCAGGGGCCCCGGTATCAGCTGTGGCTACACCTTC. This codes for CARGPGISCGYTF. The full variable domain, with the rest looked up from reference TRBV5-6 and TRBJ1-2, is DAGVTQSPTHLIKTRGQQVTLRCSPKSGHDTVSWYQQALGQGPQFIFQYYEEEERQRGNFPDRFSGHQFPNYSSELNVNALLLGDSALYLCARGPGISCGYTFGSGTRLTVV.

The CDR3, as DNA: TGTGCCAGCAGCTTAACGGCAGGGGTCTCCTACAATGAGCAGTTCTTC. It yields the protein CASSLTAGVSYNEQFF. The chain uses TRBV7-3 and TRBJ2-1; a possible D gene is TRBD1 (6 bases). CDR3 length equals 16 residues. CDR1 is SGHTA and CDR2 is FQGTGA in the germline V gene. V dropped 0 bases and J dropped 0 bases, with 9 bases sitting between them.

This clonotype turned up a few times. The V gene is TRBV12-3 or TRBV12-4, the J gene TRBJ1-1; D unclear. This CDR3 comprises 14 residues. Between the trimmed V and J ends, which lost 2 bases and 1 base, there was a span of 8 bases. CDR3 DNA sequence: TGTGCCAGCAGTTTAAGTTTATCGAACACTGAAGCTTTCTTT. Translation gives CASSLSLSNTEAFF.